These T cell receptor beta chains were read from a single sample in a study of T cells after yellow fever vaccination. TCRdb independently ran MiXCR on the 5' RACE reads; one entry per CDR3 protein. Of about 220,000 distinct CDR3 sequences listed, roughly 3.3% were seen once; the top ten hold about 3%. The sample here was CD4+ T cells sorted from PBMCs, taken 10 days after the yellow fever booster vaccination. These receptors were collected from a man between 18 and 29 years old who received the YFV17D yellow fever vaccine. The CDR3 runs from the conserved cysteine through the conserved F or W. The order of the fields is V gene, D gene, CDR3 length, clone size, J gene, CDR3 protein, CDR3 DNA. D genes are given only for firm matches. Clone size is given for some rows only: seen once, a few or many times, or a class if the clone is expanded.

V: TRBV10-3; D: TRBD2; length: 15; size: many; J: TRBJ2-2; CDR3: CATTSGGANTGELFF; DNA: TGTGCCACCACTAGCGGGGGGGCGAACACCGGGGAGCTGTTTTTT
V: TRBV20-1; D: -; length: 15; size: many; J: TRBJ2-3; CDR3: CSAISGTVGGDTQYF; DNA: TGCAGTGCTATCTCCGGGACGGTGGGGGGAGATACGCAGTATTTT
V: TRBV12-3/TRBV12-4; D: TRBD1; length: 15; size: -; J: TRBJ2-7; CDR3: CASSQTAQGSYEQYF; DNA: TGTGCCAGCAGCCAAACCGCACAGGGGTCCTACGAGCAGTACTTC
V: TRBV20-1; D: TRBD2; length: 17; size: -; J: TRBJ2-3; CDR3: CSATGTSGGAGTDTQYF; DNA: TGCAGTGCGACCGGGACTAGCGGGGGGGCCGGCACAGATACGCAGTATTTT
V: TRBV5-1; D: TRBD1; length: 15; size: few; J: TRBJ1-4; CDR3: CASSLTTGDEEKLFF; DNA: TGCGCCAGCAGCCTCACGACAGGGGATGAAGAAAAACTGTTTTTT
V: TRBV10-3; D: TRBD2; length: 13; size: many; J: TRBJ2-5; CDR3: CAISESVGRDQYF; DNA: TGTGCCATCAGTGAGTCGGTCGGGAGGGACCAGTACTTC
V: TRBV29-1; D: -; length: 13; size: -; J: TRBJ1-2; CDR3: CSVRSTVHYGYTF; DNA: TGCAGCGTTCGATCGACAGTGCACTATGGCTACACCTTC
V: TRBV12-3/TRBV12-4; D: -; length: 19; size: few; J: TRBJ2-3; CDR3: CASSFMRRGGLSSTDTQYF; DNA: TGTGCCAGCAGTTTTATGCGACGGGGCGGATTATCTAGCACAGATACGCAGTATTTT
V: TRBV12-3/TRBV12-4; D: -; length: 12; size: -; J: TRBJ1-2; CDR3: CASSLGTATPTF; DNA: TGTGCCAGCAGTTTAGGGACAGCAACTCCGACGTTC
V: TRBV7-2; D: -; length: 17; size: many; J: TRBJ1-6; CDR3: CASSLVWGDSYNSPLHF; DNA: TGTGCCAGCAGCTTAGTGTGGGGGGACTCCTATAATTCACCCCTCCACTTT
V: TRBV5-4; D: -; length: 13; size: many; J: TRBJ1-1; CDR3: CASSLGGSGRAFF; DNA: TGTGCCAGCAGCTTGGGGGGGTCCGGCCGGGCTTTCTTT
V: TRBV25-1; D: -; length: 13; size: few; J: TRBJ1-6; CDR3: CATPVTRYPPLHF; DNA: TGTGCCACCCCCGTCACCAGATATCCACCCCTCCACTTT
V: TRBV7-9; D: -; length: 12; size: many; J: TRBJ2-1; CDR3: CASSPHGDEQFF; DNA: TGTGCCAGCAGCCCCCACGGGGATGAGCAGTTCTTC
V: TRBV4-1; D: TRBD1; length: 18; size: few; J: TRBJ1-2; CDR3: CASSQLGTGRSGDYGYTF; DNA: TGCGCCAGCAGCCAACTTGGGACAGGGCGATCCGGGGACTATGGCTACACCTTC
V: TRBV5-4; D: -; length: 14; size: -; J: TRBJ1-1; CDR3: CASSRGGGNTEAFF; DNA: TGTGCCAGCAGCCGGGGAGGGGGGAACACTGAAGCTTTCTTT
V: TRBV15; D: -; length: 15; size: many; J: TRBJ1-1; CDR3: CATSRAEPGNTEAFF; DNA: TGTGCCACCAGCAGAGCGGAGCCGGGGAATACTGAAGCTTTCTTT
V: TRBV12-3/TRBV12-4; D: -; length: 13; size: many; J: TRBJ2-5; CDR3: CASSRPAGETQYF; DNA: TGTGCCAGCAGTCGACCCGCCGGAGAGACCCAGTACTTC
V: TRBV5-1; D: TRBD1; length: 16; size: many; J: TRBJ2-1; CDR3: CASSTSSGQGDNEQFF; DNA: TGCGCCAGCAGCACGTCATCGGGACAGGGGGACAATGAGCAGTTCTTC
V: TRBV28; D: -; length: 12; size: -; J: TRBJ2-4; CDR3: CASMRGQGIQYF; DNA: TGTGCCAGCATGAGAGGGCAGGGCATTCAGTACTTC
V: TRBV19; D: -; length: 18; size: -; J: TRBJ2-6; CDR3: CASSRDIRQISGANVLTF; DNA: TGTGCCAGTAGTAGGGACATTCGACAGATCTCTGGGGCCAACGTCCTGACTTTC
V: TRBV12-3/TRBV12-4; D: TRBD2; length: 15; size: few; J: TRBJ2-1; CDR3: CASTGASGGLNEQFF; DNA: TGTGCCAGCACGGGGGCTAGCGGGGGGCTGAATGAGCAGTTCTTC
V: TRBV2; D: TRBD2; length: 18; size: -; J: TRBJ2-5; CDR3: CASSEAPSSGAVRETQNF; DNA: TGTGCCAGCAGTGAAGCGCCTTCTAGCGGGGCCGTCCGGGAGACCCAGAACTTC
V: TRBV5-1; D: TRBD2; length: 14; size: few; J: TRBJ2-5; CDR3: CASSLSAGEETQYF; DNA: TGCGCCAGCAGCTTGTCGGCGGGGGAAGAGACCCAGTACTTC
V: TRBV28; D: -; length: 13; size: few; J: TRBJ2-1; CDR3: CATAGEGVNEQFF; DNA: TGTGCCACCGCCGGGGAAGGGGTCAATGAGCAGTTCTTC
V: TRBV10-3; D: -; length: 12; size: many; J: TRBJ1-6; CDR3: CAIRDAVSPLHF; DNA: TGTGCCATCAGGGACGCCGTTTCACCCCTCCACTTT
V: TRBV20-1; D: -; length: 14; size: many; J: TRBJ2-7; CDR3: CSAGGQTSSYEQYF; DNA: TGCAGTGCAGGGGGTCAGACGAGCTCCTACGAGCAGTACTTC
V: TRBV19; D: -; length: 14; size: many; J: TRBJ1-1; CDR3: CASRRGDSNTEAFF; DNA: TGTGCCAGTCGTAGAGGGGATTCGAACACTGAAGCTTTCTTT
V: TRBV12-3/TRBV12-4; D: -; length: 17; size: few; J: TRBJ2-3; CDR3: CASSRAGSGTRTDTQYF; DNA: TGTGCCAGCAGTCGGGCCGGGTCCGGGACCCGAACAGATACGCAGTATTTT
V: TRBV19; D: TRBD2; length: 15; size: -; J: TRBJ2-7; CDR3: CASSIRRGVAYEQYF; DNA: TGTGCCAGTAGTATCCGGCGGGGGGTTGCCTACGAGCAGTACTTC
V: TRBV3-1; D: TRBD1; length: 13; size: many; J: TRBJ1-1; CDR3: CASSLQGATEAFF; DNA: TGTGCCAGCAGCCTGCAGGGGGCCACTGAAGCTTTCTTT
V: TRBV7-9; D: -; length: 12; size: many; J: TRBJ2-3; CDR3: CASSPLGDTQYF; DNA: TGTGCCAGCAGCCCACTGGGAGATACGCAGTATTTT
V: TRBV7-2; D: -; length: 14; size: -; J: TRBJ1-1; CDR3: CASSLDQGTPEAFF; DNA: TGTGCCAGCAGCTTAGACCAGGGGACCCCTGAAGCTTTCTTT
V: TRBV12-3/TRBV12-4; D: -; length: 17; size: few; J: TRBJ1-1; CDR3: CASRSRGETVPNTEAFF; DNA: TGTGCCAGCAGATCACGGGGGGAGACCGTTCCGAACACTGAAGCTTTCTTT
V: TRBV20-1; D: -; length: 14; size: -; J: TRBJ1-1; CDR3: CSARVPGPFWEAFF; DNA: TGCAGTGCTAGGGTACCGGGGCCCTTTTGGGAAGCTTTCTTT
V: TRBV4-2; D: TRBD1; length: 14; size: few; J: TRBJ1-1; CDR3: CASSQPRGGTEAFF; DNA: TGTGCCAGCAGCCAACCCAGGGGGGGCACTGAAGCTTTCTTT
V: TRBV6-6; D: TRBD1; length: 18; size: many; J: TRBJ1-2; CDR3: CASSYTLGTGSESYGYTF; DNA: TGTGCCAGCAGTTACACCCTTGGGACAGGGTCTGAGAGCTATGGCTACACCTTC
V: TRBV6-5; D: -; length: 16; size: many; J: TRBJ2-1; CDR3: CASSRRQRRSYNEQFF; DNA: TGTGCCAGCAGCCGCCGCCAGCGGCGCTCCTACAATGAGCAGTTCTTC
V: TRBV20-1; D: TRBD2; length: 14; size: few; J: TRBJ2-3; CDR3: CSAPTSGRTDTQYF; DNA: TGCAGTGCTCCCACTAGCGGGCGCACAGATACGCAGTATTTT
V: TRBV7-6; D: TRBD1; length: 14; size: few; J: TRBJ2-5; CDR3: CASSLGQAPGTQYF; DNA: TGTGCCAGCAGTTTGGGACAGGCCCCGGGGACCCAGTACTTC
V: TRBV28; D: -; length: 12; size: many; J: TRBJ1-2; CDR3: CASSISFYGYTF; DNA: TGTGCCAGCTCGATCAGCTTTTATGGCTACACCTTC
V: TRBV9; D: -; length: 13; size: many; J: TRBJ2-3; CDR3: CASSVGVTDTQYF; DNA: TGCGCCAGCAGTGTAGGGGTCACAGATACGCAGTATTTT
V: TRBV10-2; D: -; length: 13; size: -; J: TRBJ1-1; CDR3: CASTSELNTEAFF; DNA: TGCGCCAGCACCTCAGAGTTGAACACTGAAGCTTTCTTT
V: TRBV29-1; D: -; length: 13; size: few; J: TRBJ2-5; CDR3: CSVVQVTGETQYF; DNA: TGCAGCGTTGTACAGGTTACAGGAGAGACCCAGTACTTC
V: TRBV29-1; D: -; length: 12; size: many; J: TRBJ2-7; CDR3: CSVGGTVGEQYF; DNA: TGCAGCGTAGGCGGGACAGTCGGGGAGCAGTACTTC
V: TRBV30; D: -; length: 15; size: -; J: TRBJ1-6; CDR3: CAWTDSGRRRSPLHF; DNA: TGTGCCTGGACAGACTCCGGACGACGCCGCTCACCCCTCCACTTT
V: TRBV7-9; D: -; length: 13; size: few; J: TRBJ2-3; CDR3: CASITSRPDTQYF; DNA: TGTGCCAGCATTACCAGCCGGCCAGATACGCAGTATTTT
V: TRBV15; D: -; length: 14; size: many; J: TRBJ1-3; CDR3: CATSRGGDGNTIYF; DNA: TGTGCCACCAGTCGGGGAGGAGATGGAAACACCATATATTTT
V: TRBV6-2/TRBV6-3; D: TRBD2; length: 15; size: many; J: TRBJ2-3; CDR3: CASSPSGGFGDTQYF; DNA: TGTGCCAGCAGTCCGTCGGGGGGGTTTGGAGATACGCAGTATTTT
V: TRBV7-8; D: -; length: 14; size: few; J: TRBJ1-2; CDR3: CASSLVPGKGGYTF; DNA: TGTGCCAGCAGCTTAGTCCCCGGAAAAGGAGGCTACACCTTC
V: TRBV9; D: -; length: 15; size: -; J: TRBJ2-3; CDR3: CASSESVGLTDTQYF; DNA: TGTGCCAGCAGCGAGTCGGTGGGGCTGACAGATACGCAGTATTTT
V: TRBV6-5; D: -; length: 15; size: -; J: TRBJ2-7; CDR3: CASSPYPRGTYEQYF; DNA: TGTGCCAGCAGTCCATACCCCAGGGGCACCTACGAGCAGTACTTC
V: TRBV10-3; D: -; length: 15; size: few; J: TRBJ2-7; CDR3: CAISESQGRSYEQYF; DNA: TGTGCCATCAGTGAGTCGCAGGGGCGTTCCTACGAGCAGTACTTC
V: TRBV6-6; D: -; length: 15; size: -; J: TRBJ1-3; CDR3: CASSKGRLDGNTIYF; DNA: TGTGCCAGCTCGAAAGGCAGGCTGGATGGAAACACCATATATTTT
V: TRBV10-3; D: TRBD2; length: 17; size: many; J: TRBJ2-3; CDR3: CAISELTSGGGTDTQYF; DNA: TGTGCCATCAGTGAGCTAACTAGCGGGGGTGGCACAGATACGCAGTATTTT
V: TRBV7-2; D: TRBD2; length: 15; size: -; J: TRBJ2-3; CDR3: CASGGGGDNTDTQYF; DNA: TGTGCCAGCGGCGGCGGGGGAGATAACACAGATACGCAGTATTTT
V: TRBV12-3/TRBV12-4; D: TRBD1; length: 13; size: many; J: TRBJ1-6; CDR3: CASSSRQGAPLHF; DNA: TGTGCCAGCAGCTCCAGACAGGGAGCACCCCTCCACTTT
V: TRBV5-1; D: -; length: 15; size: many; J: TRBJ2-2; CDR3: CASSLGSANTGELFF; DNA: TGCGCCAGCAGCTTGGGTAGCGCGAACACCGGGGAGCTGTTTTTT
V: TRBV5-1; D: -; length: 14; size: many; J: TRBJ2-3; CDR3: CASSLLGSGDTQYF; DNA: TGCGCCAGCAGCTTGTTAGGCAGTGGAGATACGCAGTATTTT